This T cell receptor beta chain was retrieved from a study of cytomegalovirus exposure and HLA in healthy donors. Remarks on this clone: Its target is unknown.

V shed 4 bases and J 3 bases; nucleotides not matched to a gene: 11. This CDR3 contains 18 residues. Germline lookup yields CDR1 SGHRS and CDR2 YFSETQ. 13 Jbeta primers and 60 Vbeta primers were used for the PCR. Sequencing used immunoSEQ multiplex PCR; TCRdb keeps in-frame clones, though not all of them. The sample holds approximately 89,000 clones, 85% seen once. Whole-study findings and limits: Sequencing probably produced one cluster of sequence variants that were highly shared.

The chain employs TRBV5-1 and TRBJ2-2; 11 bases align to TRBD1. The source of this sequence is a man in his forties in good health and CMV-seropositive. Sequencing was carried out using PBMCs. The CDR3 bases are TGCGCCAGCAGCCCACACGGACAGGGGGCTATCGACACCGGGGAGCTGTTTTTT. Amino acid sequence: CASSPHGQGAIDTGELFF.